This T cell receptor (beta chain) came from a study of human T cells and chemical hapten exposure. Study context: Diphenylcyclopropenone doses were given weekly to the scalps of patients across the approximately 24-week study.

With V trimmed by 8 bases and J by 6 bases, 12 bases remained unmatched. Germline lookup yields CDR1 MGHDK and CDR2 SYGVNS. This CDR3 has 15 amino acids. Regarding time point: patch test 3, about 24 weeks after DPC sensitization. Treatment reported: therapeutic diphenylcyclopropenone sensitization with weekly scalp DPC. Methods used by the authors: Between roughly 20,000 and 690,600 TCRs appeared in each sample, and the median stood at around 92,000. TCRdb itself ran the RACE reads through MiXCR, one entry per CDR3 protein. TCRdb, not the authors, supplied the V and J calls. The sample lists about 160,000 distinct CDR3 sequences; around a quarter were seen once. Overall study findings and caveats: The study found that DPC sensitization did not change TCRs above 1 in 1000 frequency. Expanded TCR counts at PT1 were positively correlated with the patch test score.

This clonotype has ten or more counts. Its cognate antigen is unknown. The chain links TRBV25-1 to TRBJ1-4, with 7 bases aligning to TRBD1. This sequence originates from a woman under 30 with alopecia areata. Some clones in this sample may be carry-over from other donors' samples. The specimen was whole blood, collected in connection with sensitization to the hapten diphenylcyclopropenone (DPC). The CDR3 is CASSHRQGGYEKLFF. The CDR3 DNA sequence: TGTGCCAGCTCGCATAGACAGGGCGGTTATGAAAAACTGTTTTTT.